Detailed here is one T cell receptor (beta chain). Its antigen remains unknown. The data stem from a study of Ad26.COV2.S vaccination and SARS-CoV-2 variants. Study in general: Ad26.COV2.S given intramuscularly, once or twice 56 days apart.

In germline, CDR1 is SGDLS, CDR2 YYNGEE. CDR3 length: 15 amino acids. The V end was cut by 3 bases, the J end by 1 base, with 13 bases between. General study results and limits: Responses of T cells in total may have been underestimated by the TCR breadth and depth analyses.

Treatment in this sample: roughly 20 received Ad26.COV2.S at low or high dose, single or two shots; a few received placebo; per-sample allocation not given. The investigators took samples on day 63 after the first vaccine or placebo injection. Its platform was an Ad26 vector, and its expressed antigen was Wuhan-strain SARS-CoV-2 spike. The repertoire was sequenced with immunoSEQ multiplex PCR; TCRdb's copy has only in-frame clones and lacks some. The sample carries about 480,000 clones, roughly 85% recorded once. The sequenced sample was peripheral blood, obtained in a trial of Ad26.COV2.S vaccine versus placebo. This chain uses TRBV9 with TRBJ1-1, with a weak D call TRBD1 (6 bases). The clonotype originates from a person aged 18 to 65 who received the Ad26.COV2.S COVID-19 vaccine or a placebo. The CDR3 reads CASSASMGANTEAFF. The CDR3 bases are TGTGCCAGCAGCGCATCTATGGGGGCGAACACTGAAGCTTTCTTT.